These 8 T cell receptor beta chains share one sample of origin, sequenced in a study of T cells in Graves' hyperthyroidism and ophthalmopathy (dated by TCRdb to the late 2010s). Preparation of the library involved multiplex PCR. Instrument used: Illumina HiSeq 2000. Amplification of TCR beta CDR3 regions was carried out from RNA transcripts. The TCR CDR3 was subjected to a first round of RT-PCR using the HTBI primer set and the Qiagen OneStep RT-PCR kit. TCRdb reworked the public reads: Q25 trimming with fastp, MiXCR clone assembly, productive beta chains retained. Every distinct CDR3 protein forms one entry, paired with its most common genes and DNA. Here the sample has about 260,000 distinct CDR3 sequences; roughly 15% occur a single time. Of the sample, around 30% falls within the top ten clones. The material sequenced was blood. These receptors all come from a young woman with Graves' ophthalmopathy.

The chain combines TRBV4-1 with TRBJ2-3; D may be TRBD1 or TRBD2 (6 bases each). V was pared by 3 bases and J by 0 bases, with 22 bases between. Germline CDR1 is MGHRA and CDR2 is YSYEKL. CDR3 length: 19 residues. The CDR3 coding sequence is TGCGCCAGCAGCCAGTTAGGAGGGGGGTTAACCTCTAGCACAGATACGCAGTATTTT. Translated, it gives CASSQLGGGLTSSTDTQYF.

This clonotype was detected many times. The CDR3 coding sequence is TGTGCCAGTAGCTCCTTTGGGGGGTACAATCAGCCCCAGCATTTT. This gives the protein CASSSFGGYNQPQHF. The chain links TRBV19 to TRBJ1-5, with D possibly being TRBD1 (5 bases). From germline, CDR1 is LNHDA and CDR2 SQIVND (reference sequence). Trimming removed 6 bases at V and 3 bases at J, with 15 bases between. The CDR3 has 15 residues.

The chain has TRBV12-3 or TRBV12-4 and TRBJ1-6; no clear D. V lost 3 bases and J lost 12, with 21 bases in between. The CDR3 consists of 16 residues. In DNA, the CDR3 is TGTGCCAGCAGTTTGAATGGTCCCGTTGGCCATTTACCCCTCCACTTT. Protein product: CASSLNGPVGHLPLHF.

Ten or more counts support this clonotype. V is TRBV11-2 and J is TRBJ2-5, with D unclear. This CDR3 is built from 13 residues. Germline V CDR1 and CDR2: SGHAT, FQNNGV. Trimming took 5 bases from V and 3 from J, leaving 10 bases between them. CDR3 amino acids: CASSPRPEETQYF. The CDR3 DNA follows: TGTGCCAGCAGCCCCCGACCAGAAGAGACCCAGTACTTC.

Turning to this clonotype: The junction departs from the called germline gene at one end, perhaps through a read error. The V and J genes are TRBV19 and TRBJ1-5, with no clear D. The CDR3 extends over 13 amino acids. Per germline, CDR1 LNHDA and CDR2 SQIVND (reference sequence). CDR3 sequence: CASSYRANQPRHF. CDR3 nucleotide sequence: TGTGCCAGTAGTTATAGGGCCAATCAGCCCCGGCATTTT.

This clonotype was counted many times. The chain recombines TRBV3-1 with TRBJ1-1, with TRBD1 identical over 7 bases. The trim removed 6 bases at V and 4 bases at J, leaving 17 bases unmatched. Germline assignment: CDR1 LGHDT and CDR2 YNNKEL (reference sequence). This CDR3 is 17 amino acids long. CDR3 loop: CASRSDKQGGAGTEAFF. CDR3 coding DNA: TGTGCCAGCAGATCCGACAAACAAGGGGGCGCGGGCACTGAAGCTTTCTTT.

This clonotype was seen at least ten times. Written as DNA, the CDR3 is TGTGCCAGCAGTTTGTCCGGACTTCCGTCGGTGGGCTACACAGATACGCAGTATTTT. Protein product: CASSLSGLPSVGYTDTQYF. This chain uses TRBV27 with TRBJ2-3; the D gene is possibly TRBD2 (5 bases). The germline gives CDR1 MNHEY, CDR2 SMNVEV (reference sequence). The CDR3 contains 19 residues. V gave up 3 bases and J gave up 2 bases, with 24 bases separating them.

This sequence joins TRBV5-8 and TRBJ2-2, with unresolved D. Germline CDR1 is SGHTS and CDR2 is YDEGEE. The CDR3 spans 13 residues. Trimming stripped 3 bases from V and 4 bases from J, with 7 bases between. The CDR3 DNA is TGTGCCAGCAGCTCGTATATCACCGGGGAGCTGTTTTTT. It yields the protein CASSSYITGELFF.